The 21 T cell receptor beta chains listed next were all sequenced from one sample in a study of T-cell reconstitution after alpha-beta-depleted transplantation in children. Unique molecular identifiers were built into the TCRbeta library. TCRdb passed the PCR reads through MiXCR, listing each CDR3 protein once. The sample has about 980,000 distinct CDR3 sequences, 25% to 35% seen once. Specimen: PBMCs, mostly from graft donor cells, collected 360 days after TCRalphabeta/CD19-depleted stem cell transplant. The source is a boy under two years old who had a stem cell transplant for SCID, so the T cells may come from the graft donor.

The V gene is TRBV10-3, the J gene TRBJ2-3, with D perhaps TRBD2 (6 bases). This CDR3 is built from 18 residues. Germline loops: CDR1 ENHRY, CDR2 SYGVKD. The V gene lost 0 bases and the J gene lost 4 bases, with 20 bases spanning the gap. The CDR3 DNA reads as TGTGCCATCAGTGAGTCGAATGGGGTTCCGGGAGTCGCAGATACGCAGTATTTT. This sequence encodes CAISESNGVPGVADTQYF.

The V call is TRBV20-1, the J call TRBJ2-3; 7 bases line up with TRBD2. CDR1 is DFQATT and CDR2 is SNEGSKA in the germline V gene (reference sequence). The CDR3 has 13 residues. CDR3 DNA sequence: TGCACCGCAAGCGGGGCTAGCACAGATACGCAGTATTTT. Its protein product is CTASGASTDTQYF.

There are a few counts of this clonotype. The chain uses TRBV7-3 and TRBJ2-2; tentative D call: TRBD2 (5 bases). Germline V lookup: CDR1 SGHTA, CDR2 FQGTGA. The CDR3 contains 15 residues. The ends were cut back, 4 bases at V and 1 base at J, with 10 bases in the middle. Written as DNA, the CDR3 is TGTGCCAGCAGCTCCGGGAAGGGGAACACCGGGGAGCTGTTTTTT. Translation gives CASSSGKGNTGELFF.

Ten or more counts support this clonotype. The rearrangement uses TRBV6-5 and TRBJ2-2; perhaps TRBD2 as D (6 bases). The CDR3 has 17 residues. In germline, CDR1 is MNHEY, CDR2 SVGAGI. The V end was cut by 0 bases, the J end by 4 bases, with 15 bases between. This chain's CDR3 is CASSYSKQTSVTGELFF. CDR3 nucleotides: TGTGCCAGCAGTTACTCGAAACAGACTAGTGTCACCGGGGAGCTGTTTTTT.

The chain uses TRBV19 and TRBJ1-1, with D perhaps matching TRBD1 (5 bases). CDR1 is LNHDA, CDR2 SQIVND, per germline (reference sequence). V lost 7 bases, J lost 5 bases, and 20 bases lay in between. The CDR3 covers 15 residues. CDR3 DNA: TGTGCCAGTAATAAGAGGGGTAGGCTAGTAACTGAAGCTTTCTTT. Protein product: CASNKRGRLVTEAFF.

J is TRBJ2-7 and V is TRBV4-2, with TRBD2 identical over 13 bases. The CDR3 extends over 17 amino acids. The germline gives CDR1 LGHNA, CDR2 YNFKEQ. J was trimmed by 4 bases and V by 0 bases; bases with no gene match: 6. CDR3 sequence reads: CASSQDWTSGGLYEQYF. The CDR3 nucleotides are TGTGCCAGCAGCCAAGATTGGACTAGCGGGGGTTTATACGAGCAGTACTTC.

The CDR3 spells CSARREGAGYGYTF. The CDR3 nucleotides are TGCAGTGCTAGACGGGAGGGGGCCGGGTATGGCTACACCTTC. The rearrangement uses TRBV20-1 and TRBJ1-2; 7 bases align to TRBD1. This CDR3 is built from 14 residues. Germline CDR1 is DFQATT and CDR2 is SNEGSKA (reference sequence). With V trimmed by 2 bases and J by 5 bases, 8 bases remained unmatched.

The CDR3 spells CASTSPGRRPYEQYF. The CDR3 DNA is TGTGCCAGCACTTCACCGGGACGGAGACCATACGAGCAGTACTTC. V is TRBV6-2 or TRBV6-3 and J is TRBJ2-7; D possibly matches TRBD1 or TRBD2 (5 bases each). CDR1 is MNHEY and CDR2 is SVGEGT in the germline V gene. This CDR3 is 15 amino acids long. Trimming left V 7 bases short and J 4 bases short, with 20 bases between.

In its sample, this clonotype was seen a few times. This chain joins TRBV7-2 and TRBJ2-1, with 9 bases identical to TRBD2. Trimming removed 5 bases from V and 4 bases from J; junction bases left unmatched: 12. Germline CDR1 is SGHTA and CDR2 is FQGNSA. The CDR3 extends over 17 amino acids. The DNA for the CDR3 is TGTGCCAGCAGCCCTTTCTTGGCTAGCGGGGCTTACAATGAGCAGTTCTTC. Amino acid sequence: CASSPFLASGAYNEQFF.

The chain recombines TRBV5-5 with TRBJ2-3, with 12 bases matching TRBD1. The V gene's germline CDR1 is SGHKS and CDR2 YYEKEE (reference sequence). V was pared by 7 bases and J by 2 bases, with 2 bases of the junction left unmatched. The CDR3 totals 14 residues. CDR3 DNA: TGTGCCAGCCGGGACAGGGGGCCCACAGATACGCAGTATTTT. It is translated as CASRDRGPTDTQYF.

This clonotype has a handful of counts. The genes are TRBV2 and TRBJ1-1; 11 nucleotides agree with TRBD1. CDR3 length equals 12 residues. The V and J ends lost 11 bases and 5 bases, in that order; junction bases with no gene match: 4. Germline V gene data show CDR1 as SNHLY and CDR2 as FYNNEI. The CDR3 DNA reads TGTGCCGGACAGGGGGCGGGGACTGAAGCTTTCTTT. Amino acids: CAGQGAGTEAFF.

This clonotype was detected a few times. V and J are TRBV14 and TRBJ2-1, with D uncertain. The germline CDR1 and CDR2 sequences are SGHDN and FVKESK. Trimming took 6 bases from V and 0 from J, leaving 6 bases between them. The length of the CDR3 is 13 residues. CDR3 protein: CASSPYSYNEQFF. The CDR3 DNA reads TGTGCCAGCAGTCCTTACTCCTACAATGAGCAGTTCTTC.

This clonotype has just a few counts. V gene TRBV6-5 combines with J gene TRBJ2-7; 9 nucleotides agree with TRBD1. The CDR3 spans 16 residues. V trimming: 2 bases; J trimming: 2 bases; junction bases outside the gene matches: 7. Germline values: CDR1 MNHEY, CDR2 SVGAGI. Written as DNA, the CDR3 is TGTGCCAGCAGTTACGACCGGGACAGGGCCCCCTACGAGCAGTACTTC. It translates to CASSYDRDRAPYEQYF.

A few counts support this clonotype. The rearrangement joins TRBV5-1 to TRBJ2-1; D is unclear. CDR1 is SGHRS, CDR2 YFSETQ, per germline. CDR3 length: 14 amino acids. Trimming took 0 bases from V and 4 from J, leaving 8 bases between them. The CDR3 DNA follows: TGCGCCAGCAGCTTGGGCGACAAATACAATGAGCAGTTCTTC. The encoded protein is CASSLGDKYNEQFF.

The genes are TRBV5-5 and TRBJ2-4; D is perhaps TRBD1 (6 bases). Germline V gene sequence: CDR1 SGHKS, CDR2 YYEKEE (reference sequence). The CDR3 length is 14 residues. The germline V and J ends were trimmed by 0 bases and 13 bases, with 17 bases remaining between them. CDR3 loop: CASSLGPGVGHQYF. The CDR3 coding sequence is TGTGCCAGCAGCTTGGGCCCAGGGGTTGGTCACCAGTACTTC.

The chain employs TRBV7-9 and TRBJ2-5; D may correspond to TRBD1 or TRBD2 (5 bases each). Trimming left V 3 bases short and J 0 bases short, with 11 bases between. The length of the CDR3 is 15 residues. Per germline, CDR1 SEHNR and CDR2 FQNEAQ (reference sequence). The CDR3 spells CASSFPGTYQETQYF. Here the CDR3 DNA reads TGTGCCAGCAGCTTCCCCGGGACGTACCAAGAGACCCAGTACTTC.

The chain recombines TRBV20-1 with TRBJ2-5, with D maybe TRBD2 (6 bases). Germline V gene sequence: CDR1 DFQATT, CDR2 SNEGSKA (reference sequence). The CDR3 has 15 amino acids. Deletions cut 2 bases from V and 2 bases from J, with 15 bases between. The CDR3 loop is CSARNSAGTQETQYF. The CDR3 bases are TGCAGTGCTAGAAACTCGGCGGGGACTCAAGAGACCCAGTACTTC.

This clonotype was seen a few times. The gene calls are TRBV5-5 and TRBJ2-1, with 7 bases aligning to TRBD1. J was trimmed by 8 bases and V by 4 bases; bases with no gene match: 12. The germline CDR1 and CDR2 sequences are SGHKS and YYEKEE (reference sequence). CDR3 length: 15 amino acids. The CDR3 nucleotides are TGTGCCAGCAGCCTCGCTTCGGGGCAGGGGGATGAGCAGTTCTTC. This translates into CASSLASGQGDEQFF.

The rearrangement joins TRBV7-9 to TRBJ2-1; D uncertain. V was pared by 1 base and J by 5 bases, with 12 bases between. Germline CDR1 and CDR2: SEHNR and FQNEAQ (reference sequence). CDR3 length: 15 amino acids. The CDR3 DNA reads as TGTGCCAGCAGCTTAGTTTCACTAACCAACAATGAGCAGTTCTTC. Translated: CASSLVSLTNNEQFF.

The chain is built from TRBV5-1 and TRBJ2-7, with TRBD1 identical over 9 bases. CDR1 and CDR2 from the germline V gene are SGHRS and YFSETQ. J gave up 6 bases and V 5 bases, and 12 bases lay outside the gene matches. The CDR3 totals 15 residues. CDR3 loop: CASSYPGQGRVEQYF. CDR3 in DNA: TGCGCCAGCAGTTATCCGGGACAGGGTCGAGTCGAGCAGTACTTC. The entire variable domain, with the rest obtained from reference TRBV5-1 and TRBJ2-7, is as follows: KAGVTQTPRYLIKTRGQQVTLSCSPISGHRSVSWYQQTPGQGLQFLFEYFSETQRNKGNFPGRFSGRQFSNSRSEMNVSTLELGDSALYLCASSYPGQGRVEQYFGPGTRLTVT.

This clonotype was seen a few times. The chain joins TRBV7-9 to TRBJ2-2, with D perhaps being TRBD1 or TRBD2 (6 bases each). Germline V gene lookup returns CDR1 SEHNR and CDR2 FQNEAQ (reference sequence). Trimming removed 2 bases from V and 5 bases from J, with 18 bases in between. This CDR3 has 17 amino acids. CDR3 sequence: CASSLRGGTRRTGELFF. The CDR3 nucleotides are TGTGCCAGCAGCTTAAGGGGCGGGACACGCCGAACCGGGGAGCTGTTTTTT. Complete variable domain (other parts from reference TRBV7-9 and TRBJ2-2): DTGVSQNPRHKITKRGQNVTFRCDPISEHNRLYWYRQTLGQGPEFLTYFQNEAQLEKSRLLSDRFSAERPKGSFSTLEIQRTEQGDSAMYLCASSLRGGTRRTGELFFGEGSRLTVL.